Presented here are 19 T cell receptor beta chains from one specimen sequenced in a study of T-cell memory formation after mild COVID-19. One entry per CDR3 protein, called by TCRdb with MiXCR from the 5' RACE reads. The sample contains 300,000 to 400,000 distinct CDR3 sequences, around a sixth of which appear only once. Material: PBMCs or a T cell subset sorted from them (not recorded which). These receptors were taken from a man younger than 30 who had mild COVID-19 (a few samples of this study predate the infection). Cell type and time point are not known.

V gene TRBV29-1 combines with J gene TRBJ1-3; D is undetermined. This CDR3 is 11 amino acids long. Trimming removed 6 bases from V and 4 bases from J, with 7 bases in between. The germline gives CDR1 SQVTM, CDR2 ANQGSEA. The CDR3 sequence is CSVTFGNTIYF. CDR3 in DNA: TGCAGCGTCACGTTCGGAAACACCATATATTTT. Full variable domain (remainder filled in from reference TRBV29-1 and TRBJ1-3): SAVISQKPSRDICQRGTSLTIQCQVDSQVTMMFWYRQQPGQSLTLIATANQGSEATYESGFVIDKFPISRPNLTFSTLTVSNMSPEDSSIYLCSVTFGNTIYFGEGSWLTVV.

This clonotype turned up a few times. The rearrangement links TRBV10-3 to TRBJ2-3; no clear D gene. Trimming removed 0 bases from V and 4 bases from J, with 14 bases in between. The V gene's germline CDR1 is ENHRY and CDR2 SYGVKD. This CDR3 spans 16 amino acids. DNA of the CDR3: TGTGCCATCAGTGAGTCGGCAACAGTGTTACCAGATACGCAGTATTTT. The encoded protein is CAISESATVLPDTQYF.

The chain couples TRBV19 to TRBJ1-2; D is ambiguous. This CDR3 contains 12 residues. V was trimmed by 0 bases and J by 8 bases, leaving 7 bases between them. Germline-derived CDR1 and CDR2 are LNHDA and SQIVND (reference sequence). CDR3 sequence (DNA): TGTGCCAGTAGTATAGAATCACGGGGCTACACCTTC. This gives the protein CASSIESRGYTF.

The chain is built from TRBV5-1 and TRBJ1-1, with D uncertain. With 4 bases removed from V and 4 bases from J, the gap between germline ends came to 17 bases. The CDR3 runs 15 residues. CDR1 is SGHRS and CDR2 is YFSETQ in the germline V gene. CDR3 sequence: CASSRIQTTGTEAFF. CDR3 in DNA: TGCGCCAGCAGCCGGATCCAGACGACGGGCACTGAAGCTTTCTTT. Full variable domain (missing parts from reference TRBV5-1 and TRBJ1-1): KAGVTQTPRYLIKTRGQQVTLSCSPISGHRSVSWYQQTPGQGLQFLFEYFSETQRNKGNFPGRFSGRQFSNSRSEMNVSTLELGDSALYLCASSRIQTTGTEAFFGQGTRLTVV.

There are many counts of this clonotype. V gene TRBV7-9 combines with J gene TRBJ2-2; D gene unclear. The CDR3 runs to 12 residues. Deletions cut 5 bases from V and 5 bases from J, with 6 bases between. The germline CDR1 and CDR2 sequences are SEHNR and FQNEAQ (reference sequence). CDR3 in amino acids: CASSRRTGELFF. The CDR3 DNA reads TGTGCCAGCAGCCGTAGGACCGGGGAGCTGTTTTTT.

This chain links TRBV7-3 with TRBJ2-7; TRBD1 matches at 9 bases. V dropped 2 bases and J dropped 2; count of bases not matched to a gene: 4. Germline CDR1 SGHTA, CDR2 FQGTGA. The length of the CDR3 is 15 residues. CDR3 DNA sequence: TGTGCCAGCAGCTTACAAGGGACAGGGCCCTACGAGCAGTACTTC. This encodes CASSLQGTGPYEQYF.

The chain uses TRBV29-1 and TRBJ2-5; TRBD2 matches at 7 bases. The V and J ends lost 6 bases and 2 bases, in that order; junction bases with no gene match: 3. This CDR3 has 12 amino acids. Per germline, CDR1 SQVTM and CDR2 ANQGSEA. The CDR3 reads CSVWGGQETQYF. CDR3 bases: TGCAGCGTCTGGGGGGGGCAAGAGACCCAGTACTTC.

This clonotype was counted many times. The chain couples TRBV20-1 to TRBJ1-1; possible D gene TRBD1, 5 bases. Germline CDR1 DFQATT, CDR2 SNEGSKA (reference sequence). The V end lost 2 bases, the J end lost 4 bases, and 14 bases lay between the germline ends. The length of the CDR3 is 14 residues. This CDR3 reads CSARFGSGPTEAFF. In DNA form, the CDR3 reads TGCAGTGCTAGATTCGGGTCAGGGCCCACTGAAGCTTTCTTT.

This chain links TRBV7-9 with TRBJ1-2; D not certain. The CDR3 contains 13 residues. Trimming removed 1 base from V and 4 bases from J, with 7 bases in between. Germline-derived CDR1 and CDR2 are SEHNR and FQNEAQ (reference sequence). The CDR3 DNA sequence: TGTGCCAGCAGCTTAGACAGTTTCTATGGCTACACCTTC. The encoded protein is CASSLDSFYGYTF.

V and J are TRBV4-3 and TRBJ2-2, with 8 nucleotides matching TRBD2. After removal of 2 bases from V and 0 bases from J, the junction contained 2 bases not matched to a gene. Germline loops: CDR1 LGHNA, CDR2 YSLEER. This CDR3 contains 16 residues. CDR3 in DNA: TGCGCCAGCAGCCAACGGGGGGGCGCGAACACCGGGGAGCTGTTTTTT. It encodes CASSQRGGANTGELFF.

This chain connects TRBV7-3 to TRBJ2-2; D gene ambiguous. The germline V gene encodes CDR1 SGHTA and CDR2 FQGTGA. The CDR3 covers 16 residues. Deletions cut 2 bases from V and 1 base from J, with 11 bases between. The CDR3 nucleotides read TGTGCCAGCAGCTTACTCGCAGGCATGAACACCGGGGAGCTGTTTTTT. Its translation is CASSLLAGMNTGELFF. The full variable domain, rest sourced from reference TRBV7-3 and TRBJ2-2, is GAGVSQTPSNKVTEKGKYVELRCDPISGHTALYWYRQSLGQGPEFLIYFQGTGAADDSGLPNDRFFAVRPEGSVSTLKIQRTERGDSAVYLCASSLLAGMNTGELFFGEGSRLTVL.

The CDR3 region is CASRRQDLWRVNTEAFF. DNA for the CDR3: TGTGCCAGCAGGAGACAGGATCTGTGGAGGGTGAACACTGAAGCTTTCTTT. The chain employs TRBV7-9 and TRBJ1-1, with D maybe TRBD1 (6 bases). This CDR3 spans 17 amino acids. In germline, CDR1 is SEHNR, CDR2 FQNEAQ (reference sequence). V dropped 6 bases and J dropped 0 bases, with 20 bases sitting between them.

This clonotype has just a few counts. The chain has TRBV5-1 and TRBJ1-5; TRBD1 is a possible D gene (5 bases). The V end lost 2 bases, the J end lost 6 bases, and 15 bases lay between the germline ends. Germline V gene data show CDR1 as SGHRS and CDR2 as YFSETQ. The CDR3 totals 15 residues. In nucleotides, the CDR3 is TGCGCCAGCAGCTTTCTGGGGGGTCGGGGTCAGCCCCAGCATTTT. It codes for CASSFLGGRGQPQHF.

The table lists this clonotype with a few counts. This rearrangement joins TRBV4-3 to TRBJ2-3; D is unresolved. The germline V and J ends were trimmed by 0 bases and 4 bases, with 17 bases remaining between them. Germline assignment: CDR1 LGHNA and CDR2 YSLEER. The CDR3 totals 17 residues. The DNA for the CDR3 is TGCGCCAGCAGCCAAGATCACTCGCCCATCAGAGCAGATACGCAGTATTTT. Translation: CASSQDHSPIRADTQYF.

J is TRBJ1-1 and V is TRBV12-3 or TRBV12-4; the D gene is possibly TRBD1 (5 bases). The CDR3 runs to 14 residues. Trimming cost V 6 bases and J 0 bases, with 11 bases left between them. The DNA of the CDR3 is TGTGCCAGCAGGGCCGGGACTCTGAACACTGAAGCTTTCTTT. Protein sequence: CASRAGTLNTEAFF.

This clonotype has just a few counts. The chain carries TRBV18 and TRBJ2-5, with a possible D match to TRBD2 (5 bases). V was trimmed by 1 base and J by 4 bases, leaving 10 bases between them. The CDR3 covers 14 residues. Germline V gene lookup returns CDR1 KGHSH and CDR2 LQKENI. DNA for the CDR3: TGTGCCAGCTCACCACTGGGAAGCGGAGAGACCCAGTACTTC. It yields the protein CASSPLGSGETQYF.

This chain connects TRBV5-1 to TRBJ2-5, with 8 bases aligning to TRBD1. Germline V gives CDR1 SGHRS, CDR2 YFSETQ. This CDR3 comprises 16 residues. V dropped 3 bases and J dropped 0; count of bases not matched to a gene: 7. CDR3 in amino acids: CASSSQGALYQETQYF. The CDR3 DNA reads TGCGCCAGCAGCTCCCAGGGGGCCTTGTACCAAGAGACCCAGTACTTC.

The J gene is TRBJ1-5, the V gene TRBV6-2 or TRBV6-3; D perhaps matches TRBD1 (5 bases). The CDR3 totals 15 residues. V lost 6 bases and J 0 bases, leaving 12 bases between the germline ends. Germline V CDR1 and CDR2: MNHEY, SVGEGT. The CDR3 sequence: CASRRGGYSNQPQHF. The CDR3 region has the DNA TGTGCCAGCAGAAGGGGAGGTTATAGCAATCAGCCCCAGCATTTT.

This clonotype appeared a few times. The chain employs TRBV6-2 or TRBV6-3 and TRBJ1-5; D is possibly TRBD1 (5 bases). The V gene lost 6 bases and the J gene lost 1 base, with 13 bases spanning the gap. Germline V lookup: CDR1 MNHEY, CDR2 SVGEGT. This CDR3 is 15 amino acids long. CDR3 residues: CASRAWRDSNQPQHF. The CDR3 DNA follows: TGTGCCAGCAGAGCGTGGAGGGACAGCAATCAGCCCCAGCATTTT.